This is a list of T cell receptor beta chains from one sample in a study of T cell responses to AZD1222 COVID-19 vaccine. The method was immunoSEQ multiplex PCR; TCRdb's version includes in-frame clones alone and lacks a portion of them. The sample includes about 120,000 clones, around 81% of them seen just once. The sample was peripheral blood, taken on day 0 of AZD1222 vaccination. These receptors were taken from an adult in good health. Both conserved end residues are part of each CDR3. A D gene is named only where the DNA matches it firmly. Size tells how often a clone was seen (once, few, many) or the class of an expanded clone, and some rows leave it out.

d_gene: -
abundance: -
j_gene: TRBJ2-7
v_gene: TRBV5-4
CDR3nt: TGTGCCAGCACCAACCCGGGGCCCCCCTACGAGCAGTACTTC
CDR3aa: CASTNPGPPYEQYF

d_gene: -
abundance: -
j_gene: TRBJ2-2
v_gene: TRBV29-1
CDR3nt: TGCAGCGTCCGTCGGACGGTCGCGAACACCGGGGAGCTGTTTTTT
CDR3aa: CSVRRTVANTGELFF

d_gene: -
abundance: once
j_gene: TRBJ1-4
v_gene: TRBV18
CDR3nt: TGTGCCAGCTCACCACTTTCAGGTCTAGATGAAAAACTGTTTTTT
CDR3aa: CASSPLSGLDEKLFF

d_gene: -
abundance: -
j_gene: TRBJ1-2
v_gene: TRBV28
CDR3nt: TGTGCCAGCAGTCTTCCTGCGCGGCCCTATGGCTACACCTTC
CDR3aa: CASSLPARPYGYTF

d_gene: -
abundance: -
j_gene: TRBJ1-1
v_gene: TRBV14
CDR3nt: TGTGCCAGCAGCCCCGGGGGGGGCGGAGAAGCTTTCTTT
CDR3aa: CASSPGGGGEAFF

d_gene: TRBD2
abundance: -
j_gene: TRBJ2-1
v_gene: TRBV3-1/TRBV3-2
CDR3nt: TGTGCCAGCAGCCAAGCCCAGACTAGCGGCTCTGAGCAGTTCTTC
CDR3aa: CASSQAQTSGSEQFF

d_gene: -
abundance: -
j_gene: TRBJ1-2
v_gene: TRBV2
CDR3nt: TGTGCCAGCAGTGAAGGGATTAGGGCAGGCGAATCCTATGGCTACACCTTC
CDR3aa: CASSEGIRAGESYGYTF

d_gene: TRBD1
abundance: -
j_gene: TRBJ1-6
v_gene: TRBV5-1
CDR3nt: TGCGCCAGCAGCACCAAAGAGGGACAGGGGGCAGGATCACCCCTCCACTTT
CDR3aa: CASSTKEGQGAGSPLHF

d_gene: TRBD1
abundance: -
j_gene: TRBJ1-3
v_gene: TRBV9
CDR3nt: TGTGCCAGCAGCGCCAGACAGGGGAGAAACACCATATATTTT
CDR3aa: CASSARQGRNTIYF

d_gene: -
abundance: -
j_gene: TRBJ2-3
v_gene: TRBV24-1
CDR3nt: TGTGCCACCAGTGATCCTAGTGAAAGCACAGATACGCAGTATTTT
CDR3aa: CATSDPSESTDTQYF

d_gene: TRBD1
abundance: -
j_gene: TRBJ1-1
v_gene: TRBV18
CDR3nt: TGTGCCAGCTCACCGGTTGACAGGGCGGGCACTGAAGCTTTCTTT
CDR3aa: CASSPVDRAGTEAFF

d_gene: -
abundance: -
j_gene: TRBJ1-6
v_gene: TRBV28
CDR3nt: TGTGCCAGCAGCCGGACGGATAGCTCCTATAATTCACCCCTCCACTTT
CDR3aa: CASSRTDSSYNSPLHF

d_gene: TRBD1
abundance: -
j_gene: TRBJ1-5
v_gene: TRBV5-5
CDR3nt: TGTGCCAGCAGCCTCCTGGACAGGAGAATCTATAGCAATCAGCCCCAGCATTTT
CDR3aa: CASSLLDRRIYSNQPQHF

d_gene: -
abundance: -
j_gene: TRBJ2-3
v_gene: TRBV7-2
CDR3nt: TGTGCCAGCAGCTCGGACCGGAAAAACACAGATACGCAGTATTTT
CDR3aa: CASSSDRKNTDTQYF

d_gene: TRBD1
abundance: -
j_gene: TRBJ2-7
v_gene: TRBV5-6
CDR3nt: TGTGCCAGCAGCTTGGGACAGGGGCTCTACGAGCAGTACTTC
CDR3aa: CASSLGQGLYEQYF

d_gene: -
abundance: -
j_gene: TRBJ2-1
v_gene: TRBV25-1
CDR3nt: TGTGCCAGCAGTGAATCGGTACAGCTGGGGGATGAGCAGTTCTTC
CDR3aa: CASSESVQLGDEQFF

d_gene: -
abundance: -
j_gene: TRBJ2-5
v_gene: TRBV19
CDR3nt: TGTGCCAGTAGTGAGTTCCAAGAGACCCAGTACTTC
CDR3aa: CASSEFQETQYF

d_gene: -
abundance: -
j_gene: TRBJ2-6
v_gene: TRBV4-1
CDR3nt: TGCGCCAGCAGCCAAAGACTTACCTCTGGGGCCAACGTCCTGACTTTC
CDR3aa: CASSQRLTSGANVLTF

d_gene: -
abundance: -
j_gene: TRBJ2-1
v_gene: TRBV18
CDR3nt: TGTGCCAGCTCACCAACGGTCTACAATGAGCAGTTCTTC
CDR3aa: CASSPTVYNEQFF

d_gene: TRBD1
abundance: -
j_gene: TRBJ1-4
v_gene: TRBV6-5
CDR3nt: TGTGCCGGTTCCCGGACAGGGTATGAAAAACTGTTTTTT
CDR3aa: CAGSRTGYEKLFF

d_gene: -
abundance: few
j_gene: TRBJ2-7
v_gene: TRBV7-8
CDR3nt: TGTGCCAGCAGCTTAGAAGGACCGACCTACGAGCAGTACTTC
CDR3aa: CASSLEGPTYEQYF

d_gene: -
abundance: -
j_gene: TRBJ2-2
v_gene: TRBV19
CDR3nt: TGTGCCAGTAGTATAGTGGCGGGGGCCCTCACCGGGGAGCTGTTTTTT
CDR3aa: CASSIVAGALTGELFF

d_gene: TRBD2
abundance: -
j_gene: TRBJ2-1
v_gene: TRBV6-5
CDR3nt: TGTGCCAGCAGTTACGGGAGGGCTATTTCCTACAATGAGCAGTTCTTC
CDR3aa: CASSYGRAISYNEQFF

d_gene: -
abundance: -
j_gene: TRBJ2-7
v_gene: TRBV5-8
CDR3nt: TGTGCCAGCAGCCCCAGGGACGGAGGCTACGAGCAGTACTTC
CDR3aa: CASSPRDGGYEQYF

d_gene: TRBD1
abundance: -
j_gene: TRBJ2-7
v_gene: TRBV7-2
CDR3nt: TGTGCCAGCAGCTTAAGTGGGACAGGGGTTGAGCAGTACTTC
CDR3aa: CASSLSGTGVEQYF

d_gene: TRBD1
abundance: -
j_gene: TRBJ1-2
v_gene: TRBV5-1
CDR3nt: TGCGCCAGCAGCGGTGGACAGGGACTTCCTAACTATGGCTACACCTTC
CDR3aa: CASSGGQGLPNYGYTF

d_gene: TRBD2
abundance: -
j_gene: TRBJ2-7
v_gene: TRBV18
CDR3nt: TGTGCCAGCTCATTTCTAGCGGGAGCGGGGGCCGAGCAGTACTTC
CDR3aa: CASSFLAGAGAEQYF

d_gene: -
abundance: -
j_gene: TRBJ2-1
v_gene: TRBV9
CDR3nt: TGTGCCAGCAGCGTAAGGCTAGCGAGATTTAATGAGCAGTTCTTC
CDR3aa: CASSVRLARFNEQFF

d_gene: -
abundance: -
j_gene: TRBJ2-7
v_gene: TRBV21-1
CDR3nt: TGTGCCAGCAGCACCCGGACTAAATACTACGAGCAGTACTTC
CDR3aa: CASSTRTKYYEQYF

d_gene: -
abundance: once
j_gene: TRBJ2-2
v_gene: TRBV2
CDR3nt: TGTGCCAGCAGTGATCAAGGGGCGAGGGGCACCGGGGAGCTGTTTTTT
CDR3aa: CASSDQGARGTGELFF

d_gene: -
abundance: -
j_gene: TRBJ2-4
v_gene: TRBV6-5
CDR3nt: TGTGCCAGCAGTTACGGGGTTCGTACGGACATTCAGTACTTC
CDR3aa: CASSYGVRTDIQYF

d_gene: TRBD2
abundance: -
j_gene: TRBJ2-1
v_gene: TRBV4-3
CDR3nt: TGCGCCAGCAGCCAAGATTTCCTAGCGGGAGGGATCTACAATGAGCAGTTCTTC
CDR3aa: CASSQDFLAGGIYNEQFF

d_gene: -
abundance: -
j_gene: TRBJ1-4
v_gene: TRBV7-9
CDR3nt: TGTGCCAGCAGCCCGTGGGGGGGGGCAGAGGAAAAACTGTTTTTT
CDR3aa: CASSPWGGAEEKLFF

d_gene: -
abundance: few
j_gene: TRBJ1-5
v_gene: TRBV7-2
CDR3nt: TGTGCCAGCAGGGGGACGGGGGCAAATCAGCCCCAGCATTTT
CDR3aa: CASRGTGANQPQHF

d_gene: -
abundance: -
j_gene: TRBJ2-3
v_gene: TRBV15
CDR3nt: TGTGCCACCAGCAGAGATCTAGCCTCATCAGATACGCAGTATTTT
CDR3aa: CATSRDLASSDTQYF

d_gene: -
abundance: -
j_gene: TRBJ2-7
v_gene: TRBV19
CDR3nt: TGTGCCAGTAGTATGCTAGGACAGTTTTACGAGCAGTACTTC
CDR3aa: CASSMLGQFYEQYF

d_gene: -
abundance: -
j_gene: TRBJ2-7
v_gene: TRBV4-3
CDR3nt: TGCGCCAGCAGCCAAGATTTAGGGAACCCCTACGAGCAGTACTTC
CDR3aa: CASSQDLGNPYEQYF

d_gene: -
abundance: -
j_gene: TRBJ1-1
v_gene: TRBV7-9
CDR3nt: TGTGCCAGCAGCTTACTGGGGGCGGATGAAGCTTTCTTT
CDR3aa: CASSLLGADEAFF

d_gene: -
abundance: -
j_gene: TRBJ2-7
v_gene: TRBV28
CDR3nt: TGTGCCAGCAGCAAGTTTAGACTGCACGAGCAGTACTTC
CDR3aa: CASSKFRLHEQYF

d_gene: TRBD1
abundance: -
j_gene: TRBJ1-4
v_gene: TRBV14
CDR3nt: TGTGCCAGCAGCCCCCAGACAGGGCCAGCGTCGAAACTGTTTTTT
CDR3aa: CASSPQTGPASKLFF

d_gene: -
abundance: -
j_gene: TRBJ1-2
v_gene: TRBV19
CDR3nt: TGTGCCAGCAGAACTAACTATGGCTACACCTTC
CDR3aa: CASRTNYGYTF

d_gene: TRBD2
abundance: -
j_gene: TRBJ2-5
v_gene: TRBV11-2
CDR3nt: TGTGCCAGCAGCTCGGGACTAGCAGGGTTGGAGACCCAGTACTTC
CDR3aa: CASSSGLAGLETQYF

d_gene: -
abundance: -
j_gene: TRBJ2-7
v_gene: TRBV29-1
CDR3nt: TGCAGCGTTGGGGGAGTCTCCTACGAGCAGTACTTC
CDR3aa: CSVGGVSYEQYF

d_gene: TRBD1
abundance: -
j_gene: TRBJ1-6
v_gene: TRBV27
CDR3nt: TGTGCCAGCAGTATACAGGGGATATCCTATAATTCACCCCTCCACTTT
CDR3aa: CASSIQGISYNSPLHF

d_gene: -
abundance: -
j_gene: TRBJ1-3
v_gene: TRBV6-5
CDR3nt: TGTGCCAGCAGTCCGGGACTTATTGGAAACACCATATATTTT
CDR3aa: CASSPGLIGNTIYF

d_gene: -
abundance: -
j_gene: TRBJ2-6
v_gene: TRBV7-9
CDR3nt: TGTGCCAGCAGCTTAGCAGGGCAGGGGGCCAACGTCCTGACTTTC
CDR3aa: CASSLAGQGANVLTF

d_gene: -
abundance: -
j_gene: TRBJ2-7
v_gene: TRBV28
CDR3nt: TGTGCCAGCAGCGGAAGCTCCTACGAGCAGTACTTC
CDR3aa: CASSGSSYEQYF

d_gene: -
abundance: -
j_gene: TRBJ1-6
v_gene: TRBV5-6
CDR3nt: TGTGCCAGCAGCCGGGACGCGGGGTCACCCCTCCACTTT
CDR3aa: CASSRDAGSPLHF

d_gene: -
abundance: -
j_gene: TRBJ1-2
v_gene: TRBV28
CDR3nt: TGTGCCAGCAGGAAAGACCATGGCTATGGCTACACCTTC
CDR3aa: CASRKDHGYGYTF

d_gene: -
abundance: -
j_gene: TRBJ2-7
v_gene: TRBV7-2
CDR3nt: TGTGCCAGCAGCTTAGGGGACTCAAGGCGGGAGCAGTACTTC
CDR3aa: CASSLGDSRREQYF

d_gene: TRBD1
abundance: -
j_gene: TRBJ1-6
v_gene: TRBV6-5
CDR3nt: TGTGCCAGCAGAGGGGGACAGGGTACTCCACCCCTCCACTTT
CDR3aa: CASRGGQGTPPLHF

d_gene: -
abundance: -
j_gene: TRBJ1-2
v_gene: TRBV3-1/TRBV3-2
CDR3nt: TGTGCCAGCAGTAGACAGGAAGGTAACTATGGCTACACCTTC
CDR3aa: CASSRQEGNYGYTF

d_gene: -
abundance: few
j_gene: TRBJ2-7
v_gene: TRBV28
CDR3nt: TGTGCCAGCAGTGATACAGGAGGGAGCTCCTACGAGCAGTACTTC
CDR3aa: CASSDTGGSSYEQYF

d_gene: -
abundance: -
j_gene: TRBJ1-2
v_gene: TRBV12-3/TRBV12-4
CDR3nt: TGTGCCAGCAGCCATGACAGAACCTATGGCTACACCTTC
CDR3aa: CASSHDRTYGYTF

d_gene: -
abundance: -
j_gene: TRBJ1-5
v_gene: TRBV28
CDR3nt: TGTGCCAGCAGGAGGGTCCCGGGTAATCAGCCCCAGCATTTT
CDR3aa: CASRRVPGNQPQHF